The entry below gives a single TCR beta chain sequence along with its context. This record comes from a study of technical replicates of blood from a few donors. Germline CDR1 MNHEY, CDR2 SVGAGI. The junction had 4 bases not matched to a gene; V was cut back by 6 bases and J by 4 bases. The CDR3 runs to 14 residues. The assay was immunoSEQ multiplex PCR, and TCRdb's table has in-frame clones only and misses some. Altogether tens of thousands of clones are present, about 89% being singletons, with the ten largest covering roughly 0.27%. Input material: T cells isolated from PBMCs. This TCR was recovered from a human donor in good health. The chain joins TRBV6-5 to TRBJ1-1; 11 bases agree with TRBD1. The CDR3 here is CASRYGTGGTEAFF. The CDR3 DNA reads as TGTGCCAGCAGGTACGGGACAGGGGGCACTGAAGCTTTCTTT.